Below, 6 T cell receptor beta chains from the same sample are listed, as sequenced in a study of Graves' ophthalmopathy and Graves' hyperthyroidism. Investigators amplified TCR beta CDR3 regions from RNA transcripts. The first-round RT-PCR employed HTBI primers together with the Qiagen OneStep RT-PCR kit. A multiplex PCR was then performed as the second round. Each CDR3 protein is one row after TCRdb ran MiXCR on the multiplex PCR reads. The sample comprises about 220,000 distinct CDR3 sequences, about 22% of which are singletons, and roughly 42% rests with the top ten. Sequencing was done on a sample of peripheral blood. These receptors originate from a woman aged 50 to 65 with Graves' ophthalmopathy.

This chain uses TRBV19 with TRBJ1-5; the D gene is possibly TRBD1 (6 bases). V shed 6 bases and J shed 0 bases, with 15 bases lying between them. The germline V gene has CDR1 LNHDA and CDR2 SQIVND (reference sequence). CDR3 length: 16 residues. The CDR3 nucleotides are TGTGCCAGTAGCAAACACAGGGAAAATAGCAATCAGCCCCAGCATTTT. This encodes CASSKHRENSNQPQHF.

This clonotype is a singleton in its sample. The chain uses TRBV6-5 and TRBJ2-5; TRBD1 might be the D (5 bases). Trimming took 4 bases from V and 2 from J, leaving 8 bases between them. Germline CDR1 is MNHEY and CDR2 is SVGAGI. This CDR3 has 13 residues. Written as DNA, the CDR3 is TGTGCCAGCAGTTCACGACAGCAAGAGACCCAGTACTTC. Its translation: CASSSRQQETQYF.

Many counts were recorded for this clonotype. The CDR3 DNA follows: TGTGCCAGCAGCCAAGATCTGGGAGGGCCCTACGAGCAGTACTTC. Residues: CASSQDLGGPYEQYF. This chain uses TRBV4-2 with TRBJ2-7, with 7 nucleotides matching TRBD2. CDR3 size: 15 residues. Trimming at V came to 0 bases and at J to 2 bases, leaving 4 bases not matched to a gene. Germline-derived CDR1 and CDR2 are LGHNA and YNFKEQ.

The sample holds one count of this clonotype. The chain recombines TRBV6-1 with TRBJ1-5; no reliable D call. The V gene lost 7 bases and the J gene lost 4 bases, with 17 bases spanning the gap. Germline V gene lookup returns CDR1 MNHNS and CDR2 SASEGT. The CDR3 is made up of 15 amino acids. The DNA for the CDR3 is TGTGCCAGCACCCACTCTTGGGGTCGGAATCAGCCCCAGCATTTT. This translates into CASTHSWGRNQPQHF.

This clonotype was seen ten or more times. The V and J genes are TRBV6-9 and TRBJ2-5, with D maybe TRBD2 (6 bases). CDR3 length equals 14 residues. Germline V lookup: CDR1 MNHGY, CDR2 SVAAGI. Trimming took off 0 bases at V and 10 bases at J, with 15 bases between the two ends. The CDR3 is CASSYSRLQEGQYF. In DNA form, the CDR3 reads TGTGCCAGCAGTTATTCGAGACTCCAGGAGGGCCAGTACTTC.

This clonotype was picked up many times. The CDR3 spells CAWSVGGTETQYF. The DNA of the CDR3 is TGTGCCTGGAGTGTAGGCGGGACAGAGACCCAGTACTTC. J is TRBJ2-5 and V is TRBV30; D possibly corresponds to TRBD2 (6 bases). The length of the CDR3 is 13 residues. Germline V lookup: CDR1 GTSNPN, CDR2 SVGIG (reference sequence). V was shortened by 0 bases and J by 4 bases, with 9 bases between the two germline ends.